These 27 T cell receptor beta chains came from one sample sequenced in a study of blood T cell repertoires in COVID-19. Profiled with immunoSEQ multiplex PCR; TCRdb holds only in-frame clones, not every one. The sample records 190,000 or so clones, 70% to 90% being singletons. The sequencing sample was made of peripheral blood. Every receptor here comes from a man between 60 and 75 years old with COVID-19, enrolled during active disease.

The chain has TRBV25-1 and TRBJ1-5, with D perhaps TRBD1 (6 bases). The CDR3 is 15 amino acids. The V gene's germline CDR1 is MGHDK and CDR2 SYGVNS. The V and J ends lost 4 bases and 4 bases respectively, with 14 bases between them. In DNA form, the CDR3 reads TGTGCCAGCAGTGGGGGGCCGACGAATAATCAGCCCCAGCATTTT. It is translated as CASSGGPTNNQPQHF.

J is TRBJ2-1 and V is TRBV10-3; 16 bases line up with TRBD2. Unmatched junction bases numbered 6, after V lost 11 bases and J lost 8 bases. This CDR3 is built from 14 residues. CDR1 ENHRY and CDR2 SYGVKD come from the germline V gene. The CDR3 here is CASQGLAGGDEQFF. In DNA form, the CDR3 reads TGTGCCTCTCAGGGACTAGCGGGGGGGGATGAGCAGTTCTTC.

This rearrangement joins TRBV3-1 (or the pseudogene TRBV3-2) to TRBJ1-1; a weak D match, TRBD1 (6 bases). Between the trimmed V and J ends, which lost 0 bases and 4 bases, there was a span of 12 bases. The CDR3 contains 15 residues. CDR1 is LGHDT and CDR2 is YNNKEL in the germline V gene (reference sequence). The CDR3 DNA follows: TGTGCCAGCAGCCAAGACAGGGGAAGCGGCACTGAAGCTTTCTTT. It codes for CASSQDRGSGTEAFF.

V is TRBV4-1 and J is TRBJ1-2, with 8 bases aligning to TRBD1. CDR3 length: 18 residues. V lost 1 base and J lost 5; bases outside the gene matches: 15. Germline loops: CDR1 MGHRA, CDR2 YSYEKL. The CDR3 region is CASSQVTQGAGPRYGYTF. The CDR3 nucleotides are TGCGCCAGCAGCCAAGTTACGCAGGGGGCTGGGCCTCGTTATGGCTACACCTTC.

This clone was recorded a few times. The rearrangement links TRBV30 to TRBJ1-6, with TRBD1 matching 7 bases. CDR1 is GTSNPN, CDR2 SVGIG, per germline (reference sequence). The V segment lost 7 bases and the J segment 0 bases; nucleotides outside the gene matches: 6. The CDR3 contains 15 residues. Here the CDR3 reads CASRQGSSYNSPLHF. For the CDR3, the DNA is TGTGCCTCTCGACAGGGCAGCTCCTATAATTCACCCCTCCACTTT.

The rearrangement joins TRBV30 to TRBJ1-2; perhaps TRBD1 as D (6 bases). V dropped 6 bases and J dropped 7 bases, with 12 bases sitting between them. The CDR3 contains 11 residues. Looked up from germline, CDR1 is GTSNPN and CDR2 is SVGIG (reference sequence). The CDR3 DNA sequence: TGTGCCTGCCCACAGGGTCTTGGCTACACCTTC. This translates into CACPQGLGYTF.

The chain has TRBV28 and TRBJ1-2, with a possible D match to TRBD1 (6 bases). CDR3 length: 14 residues. Per germline, CDR1 MDHEN and CDR2 SYDVKM. V lost 6 bases and J 9 bases, leaving 20 bases between the germline ends. The CDR3 DNA reads as TGTGCCAGCAGGCCCCCCTCCAGGGGCGCCCGCTACACCTTC. Translating gives CASRPPSRGARYTF.

The table lists this clone with a count of one. V is TRBV28 and J is TRBJ2-1; the match to TRBD2 covers 9 bases. The CDR3 has 13 amino acids. The V gene end was trimmed by 11 bases and the J gene end by 7 bases; junction bases not matched to a gene: 9. Germline V gene lookup returns CDR1 MDHEN and CDR2 SYDVKM. The CDR3 sequence is CASWVAGVNEQFF. The CDR3 DNA reads as TGTGCCTCCTGGGTAGCGGGAGTAAATGAGCAGTTCTTC.

This sequence joins TRBV28 and TRBJ1-4, with D hard to call. The CDR3 has 14 residues. Germline CDR1 reads MDHEN; CDR2 reads SYDVKM. Between the trimmed V and J ends, which lost 0 bases and 4 bases, there was a span of 6 bases. CDR3 region: CASSLWADNEKLFF. The CDR3 coding sequence is TGTGCCAGCAGTTTATGGGCTGATAATGAAAAACTGTTTTTT.

The chain combines TRBV2 with TRBJ1-4, with TRBD1 matching 12 bases. Trimming at V came to 6 bases and at J to 6 bases, leaving 5 bases not matched to a gene. Germline CDR1 is SNHLY and CDR2 is FYNNEI. CDR3 length: 15 amino acids. CDR3 DNA: TGTGCCAGCAGGGGGGACAGGGGGCAGCATGAAAAACTGTTTTTT. This codes for CASRGDRGQHEKLFF.

This rearrangement joins TRBV15 to TRBJ2-1; 8 nucleotides align to TRBD2. With V trimmed by 3 bases and J by 7 bases, 14 bases remained unmatched. The CDR3 extends over 17 amino acids. Germline V gene data show CDR1 as LNHNV and CDR2 as YYDKDF (reference sequence). The CDR3 DNA follows: TGTGCCACCAGCAGTCCGACCGGGACTAGAGGTGCAAATGAGCAGTTCTTC. Protein product: CATSSPTGTRGANEQFF.

This clone occurred a few times. The CDR3 sequence: CASSYRGFNSEAFF. The CDR3 DNA reads TGTGCCAGCAGCTACAGGGGATTTAATTCTGAAGCTTTCTTT. This rearrangement joins TRBV5-4 to TRBJ1-1; TRBD1 agrees at 7 bases. The junction had 8 bases not matched to a gene; V was cut back by 3 bases and J by 6 bases. CDR1 is SGHNT, CDR2 YYREEE, per germline (reference sequence). The CDR3 runs to 14 residues.

The rearrangement links TRBV29-1 to TRBJ2-5; 9 nucleotides match TRBD1. This CDR3 spans 13 amino acids. The ends lost 4 bases at V and 4 bases at J; junction bases unmatched: 4. Germline V lookup: CDR1 SQVTM, CDR2 ANQGSEA. In DNA form, the CDR3 reads TGCAGCGTTGTCGGGACAGGGCCAGAGACCCAGTACTTC. This translates into CSVVGTGPETQYF. Supplemented by reference TRBV29-1 and TRBJ2-5, the full variable domain reads SAVISQKPSRDICQRGTSLTIQCQVDSQVTMMFWYRQQPGQSLTLIATANQGSEATYESGFVIDKFPISRPNLTFSTLTVSNMSPEDSSIYLCSVVGTGPETQYFGPGTRLLVL.

This rearrangement joins TRBV29-1 to TRBJ2-1; possibly TRBD2 for D (5 bases). This CDR3 has 15 residues. Trimming pared 6 bases from V and 1 base from J, leaving 16 bases between. Germline CDR1 SQVTM, CDR2 ANQGSEA. CDR3 sequence reads: CSVGGSTSSYNEQFF. DNA of the CDR3: TGCAGCGTGGGTGGGAGTACTAGTTCCTACAATGAGCAGTTCTTC.

J is TRBJ1-4 and V is TRBV12-5; no clear D gene. The CDR3 has 14 amino acids. The ends were cut back, 1 base at V and 4 bases at J, with 7 bases in the middle. Germline CDR1 reads LGHNT; CDR2 reads FRNRAP. CDR3 region: CASGLAGYNEKLFF. For the CDR3, the DNA is TGTGCTAGTGGTTTGGCGGGTTATAATGAAAAACTGTTTTTT.

V is TRBV30 and J is TRBJ2-5, with D possibly matching TRBD2 (6 bases). This CDR3 comprises 12 residues. Germline V gene lookup returns CDR1 GTSNPN and CDR2 SVGIG (reference sequence). V lost 0 bases, J lost 4 bases, and 6 bases lay in between. CDR3 nucleotide sequence: TGTGCCTGGAGTGTACTAGCAGAGACCCAGTACTTC. Amino acids: CAWSVLAETQYF.

The V call is TRBV6-5, the J call TRBJ2-7; D is perhaps TRBD1 (6 bases). Per germline, CDR1 MNHEY and CDR2 SVGAGI. Trimming pared 4 bases from V and 3 bases from J, leaving 16 bases between. The CDR3 is 15 residues long. CDR3 amino acids: CASSSTGRGIYEQYF. In nucleotides, the CDR3 is TGTGCCAGCAGTTCGACAGGAAGGGGAATCTACGAGCAGTACTTC.

The gene calls are TRBV21-1 and TRBJ2-7; whether TRBD1, the table's D call, matches the DNA was not checked. TRBV21-1 is flagged as a pseudogene. The CDR3 runs to 10 residues. CDR3: CASSRHKQYF. CDR3 sequence (DNA): TGTGCCAGCAGCAGGCATAAGCAGTACTTC.

This clone has only one observation. The chain combines TRBV19 with TRBJ2-7; 11 nucleotides agree with TRBD1. V lost 5 bases to trimming and J lost 3 bases; unmatched junction nucleotides: 6. This CDR3 comprises 15 residues. The germline V gene has CDR1 LNHDA and CDR2 SQIVND (reference sequence). CDR3 amino acids: CASSVTDRGLYEQYF. CDR3 nucleotide sequence: TGTGCCAGTAGTGTAACGGACAGGGGGCTCTACGAGCAGTACTTC.

Only a few counts were recorded for this clone. CDR3 protein: CASMGTSTDTQYF. The CDR3 DNA sequence: TGTGCCAGCATGGGCACCAGCACAGATACGCAGTATTTT. This sequence joins TRBV2 and TRBJ2-3; D gene uncertain. This CDR3 comprises 13 residues. Germline values: CDR1 SNHLY, CDR2 FYNNEI. The V and J ends lost 7 bases and 0 bases respectively, with 8 bases between them.

The chain carries TRBV2 and TRBJ1-5; no clear D gene. The V end was cut by 6 bases, the J end by 4 bases, with 19 bases between. Germline V gene sequence: CDR1 SNHLY, CDR2 FYNNEI. The CDR3 covers 16 residues. CDR3 protein: CASRHRGGAGNQPQHF. DNA for the CDR3: TGTGCCAGCAGGCACCGTGGCGGAGCCGGGAATCAGCCCCAGCATTTT.

The gene calls are TRBV28 and TRBJ2-2; 10 bases are shared with TRBD1. Germline lookup yields CDR1 MDHEN and CDR2 SYDVKM. V dropped 4 bases and J dropped 8; count of bases not matched to a gene: 7. The CDR3 sequence is 15 residues long. Here the CDR3 DNA reads TGTGCCAGCAGTTCGGGACAGGGGTTAGGAGGGGAGCTGTTTTTT. The encoded protein is CASSSGQGLGGELFF.

The gene calls are TRBV5-5 and TRBJ1-1; 8 positions match TRBD1. After removal of 3 bases from V and 7 bases from J, the junction contained 8 bases not matched to a gene. This CDR3 has 14 amino acids. CDR1 is SGHKS and CDR2 is YYEKEE in the germline V gene (reference sequence). The CDR3: CASSSKTGVGEAFF. CDR3 in DNA: TGTGCCAGCAGCTCGAAGACAGGGGTAGGTGAAGCTTTCTTT.

V usage is TRBV9 and J usage is TRBJ2-1, with a weak D call TRBD2 (7 bases). Germline CDR1 SGDLS, CDR2 YYNGEE. The CDR3 spans 14 residues. V lost 2 bases to trimming and J lost 9 bases, with 15 bases between them. The CDR3 DNA is TGTGCCAGCAGCGTGGGAGGGGGAAGGGGTGAGCAGTTCTTC. It encodes CASSVGGGRGEQFF.

This clone appeared a few times. The rearrangement uses TRBV5-8 and TRBJ1-2; 7 nucleotides line up with TRBD1. Per the germline V gene, CDR1 is SGHTS and CDR2 is YDEGEE. After removal of 4 bases from V and 5 bases from J, the junction contained 5 bases not matched to a gene. The CDR3 length is 13 residues. The CDR3: CASSMTGRYGYTF. The CDR3 DNA reads as TGTGCCAGCAGCATGACAGGGCGGTATGGCTACACCTTC.

This clone has more than one count but fewer than ten. V and J are TRBV30 and TRBJ2-3; 12 nucleotides match TRBD1. Germline V gene sequence: CDR1 GTSNPN, CDR2 SVGIG (reference sequence). This CDR3 is 18 amino acids long. Trimming cost V 4 bases and J 0 bases; bases outside gene matches: 11. CDR3 DNA: TGTGCCTGGAAACGGGACAGGGGGCCTTTTTCTAGCACAGATACGCAGTATTTT. Translating it yields CAWKRDRGPFSSTDTQYF.

J is TRBJ1-1 and V is TRBV9; D possibly corresponds to TRBD1 (6 bases). Trimming removed 3 bases from V and 4 bases from J, with 10 bases in between. The CDR3 extends over 13 amino acids. Germline V gene data show CDR1 as SGDLS and CDR2 as YYNGEE. CDR3 in DNA: TGTGCCAGCAGCGCGGACAGCGCCACTGAAGCTTTCTTT. Amino acid sequence: CASSADSATEAFF.